This T cell receptor beta chain was found in a study of blood T cell repertoires in COVID-19. The wider study: Acute-phase and convalescent COVID-19 samples originated in the United States, Italy and Spain. PBMCs, B-cell-depleted T cells, or T cells were the source of the cDNA or gDNA that made up the material.

Deletions cut 0 bases from V and 8 bases from J, with 13 bases between. This CDR3 region has 14 residues. The germline V gene encodes CDR1 LGHDT and CDR2 YNNKEL (reference sequence). Per the study methods: Counts of nucleated cells, estimated from reference gene primer amplification, were obtained. TCRdb's copy holds only in-frame clones and misses some; the assay was immunoSEQ multiplex PCR. The D gene and trimming were derived from the DNA, and the V and J assignments and clone size from that table. The sample contains over 200,000 clones, 70% to 80% of which appear only once. The material sequenced was peripheral blood. The chain is built from TRBV3-1 (or the pseudogene TRBV3-2) and TRBJ1-2; D is unclear. The sequence was collected from a woman aged 80 or older with acute or convalescent COVID-19. The CDR3 DNA reads as TGTGCCAGCAGCCAAGATCCGGCGGTTCGGGGCTACACCTTC. Protein sequence: CASSQDPAVRGYTF.